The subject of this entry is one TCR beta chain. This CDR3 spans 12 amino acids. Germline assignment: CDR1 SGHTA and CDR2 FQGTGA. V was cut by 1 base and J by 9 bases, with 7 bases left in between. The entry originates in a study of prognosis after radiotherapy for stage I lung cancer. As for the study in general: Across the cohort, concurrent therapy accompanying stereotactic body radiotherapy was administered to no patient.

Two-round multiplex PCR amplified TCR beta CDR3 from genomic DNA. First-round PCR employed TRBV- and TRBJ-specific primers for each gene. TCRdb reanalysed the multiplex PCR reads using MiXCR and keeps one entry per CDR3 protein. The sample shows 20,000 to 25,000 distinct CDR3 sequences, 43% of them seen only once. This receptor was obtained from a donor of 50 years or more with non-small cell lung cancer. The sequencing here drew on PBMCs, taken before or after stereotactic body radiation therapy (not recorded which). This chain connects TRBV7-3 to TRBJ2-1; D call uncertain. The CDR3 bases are TGTGCCAGCAGCTTAAGTGCCGGTGAGCAGTTCTTC. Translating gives CASSLSAGEQFF.